Each of the 14 T cell receptor beta chains below was sequenced from the same sample in a study of CD8 T cells in ankylosing spondylitis. TCRdb fed the 5' RACE reads into MiXCR, producing one record per CDR3 protein. The sample lists some 100,000 distinct CDR3 sequences; roughly 8.7% were seen once. The sequencing input was blood, either unsorted or a sorted T cell fraction (not recorded which). All receptors derive from a male donor with ankylosing spondylitis or in good health (not recorded which).

This clonotype was counted at least ten times. CDR3 nucleotides: TGCAGCGCGACGGACAGGGCCTACGAGCAGTACTTC. Translating it yields CSATDRAYEQYF. J is TRBJ2-7 and V is TRBV29-1; the match to TRBD1 covers 8 bases. Germline V lookup: CDR1 SQVTM, CDR2 ANQGSEA. V trimming: 7 bases; J trimming: 2 bases; junction bases outside the gene matches: 4. The CDR3 extends over 12 amino acids.

This clonotype was detected many times. This chain connects TRBV6-1 to TRBJ2-5, with 9 positions matching TRBD1. The length of the CDR3 is 15 residues. J gave up 5 bases and V 5 bases, and 9 bases lay outside the gene matches. CDR1 MNHNS and CDR2 SASEGT come from the germline V gene. Here the CDR3 DNA reads TGTGCCAGCAGTCTCCGACAGGGGGGAAGTGAGACCCAGTACTTC. Translated: CASSLRQGGSETQYF.

At least ten counts were recorded for this clonotype. The CDR3 DNA follows: TGTGCCAGCAGTTCGGGACAGGGGGACACCGGGGAGCTGTTTTTT. As protein: CASSSGQGDTGELFF. The rearrangement uses TRBV6-5 and TRBJ2-2, with 11 bases matching TRBD1. V lost 4 bases to trimming and J lost 3 bases; unmatched junction nucleotides: 1. The CDR3 extends over 15 amino acids. CDR1 and CDR2 (germline): MNHEY, SVGAGI.

This clonotype came up many times. The chain joins TRBV5-1 to TRBJ2-7; 9 nucleotides agree with TRBD2. The germline CDR1 and CDR2 sequences are SGHRS and YFSETQ. The V segment lost 0 bases and the J segment 0 bases; nucleotides outside the gene matches: 4. The CDR3 is 16 amino acids. The CDR3 sequence: CASSLVSREGSYEQYF. The CDR3 nucleotides are TGCGCCAGCAGCTTGGTCTCGCGGGAGGGCTCCTACGAGCAGTACTTC.

The CDR3 DNA follows: TGTGCCATCAGGGGGGATATTAGCACAGATACGCAGTATTTT. This translates into CAIRGDISTDTQYF. The V and J genes are TRBV10-3 and TRBJ2-3; D may match TRBD1 or TRBD2 (5 bases each). With 6 bases removed from V and 0 bases from J, the gap between germline ends came to 10 bases. Germline values: CDR1 ENHRY, CDR2 SYGVKD. The CDR3 has 14 amino acids.

This clonotype was seen ten or more times. This chain connects TRBV20-1 to TRBJ1-2; D gene unclear. The CDR3 contains 15 residues. V was clipped by 0 bases and J by 7 bases, with 18 bases between them. The germline gives CDR1 DFQATT, CDR2 SNEGSKA (reference sequence). The CDR3 is CSARDSAGPWGGYTF. CDR3 DNA sequence: TGCAGTGCTAGAGATTCGGCAGGACCTTGGGGTGGCTACACCTTC.

This clonotype has at least ten counts. The chain has TRBV5-4 and TRBJ2-3; no clear D gene. There are 14 residues in the CDR3. The V end lost 0 bases, the J end lost 3 bases, and 8 bases lay between the germline ends. Germline lookup yields CDR1 SGHNT and CDR2 YYREEE (reference sequence). For the CDR3, the DNA is TGTGCCAGCAGCTTGGCAAAGGTGACAGATACGCAGTATTTT. Its protein is CASSLAKVTDTQYF.

There are many counts of this clonotype. The chain has TRBV5-4 and TRBJ2-7; D perhaps matches TRBD1 (6 bases). This CDR3 comprises 13 residues. Germline V lookup: CDR1 SGHNT, CDR2 YYREEE (reference sequence). V was shortened by 4 bases and J by 8 bases, with 16 bases between the two germline ends. Here the CDR3 reads CASSPRDTGQQYF. As DNA, the CDR3 is TGTGCCAGCAGCCCTCGGGACACCGGGCAGCAGTACTTC.

This clonotype was recorded many times. The gene calls are TRBV5-5 and TRBJ2-7; D is undetermined. This CDR3 comprises 14 residues. Germline-derived CDR1 and CDR2 are SGHKS and YYEKEE (reference sequence). Trimming removed 3 bases at V and 0 bases at J, with 10 bases between. The CDR3 region has the DNA TGTGCCAGCAGCTCCTCGTCGGTCTCCTACGAGCAGTACTTC. This encodes CASSSSSVSYEQYF.

The sample holds many counts of this clonotype. The V and J genes are TRBV20-1 and TRBJ2-7; D is perhaps TRBD2 (5 bases). V was trimmed by 0 bases and J by 1 base, leaving 13 bases between them. CDR3 length: 15 amino acids. The germline V gene encodes CDR1 DFQATT and CDR2 SNEGSKA (reference sequence). The CDR3 coding sequence is TGCAGTGCTAGAGATATCGGCGGGCGTTCCTACGAGCAGTACTTC. It translates to CSARDIGGRSYEQYF.

This clonotype was seen many times. This rearrangement joins TRBV11-2 to TRBJ1-6; 7 nucleotides line up with TRBD1. J gave up 5 bases and V 1 base, and 2 bases lay outside the gene matches. The CDR3 is 15 residues long. Germline V gene sequence: CDR1 SGHAT, CDR2 FQNNGV. In nucleotides, the CDR3 is TGTGCCAGCAGCTTAGGGACAGGAGATAATTCACCCCTCCACTTT. Encoded protein: CASSLGTGDNSPLHF.

The chain links TRBV20-1 to TRBJ2-7; unclear D gene. Germline CDR1 is DFQATT and CDR2 is SNEGSKA (reference sequence). The germline V and J ends were trimmed by 3 bases and 0 bases, with 12 bases remaining between them. The CDR3 spans 14 residues. The CDR3 DNA sequence: TGCAGTGCTAGTTTGTGGCACCGCTCCTACGAGCAGTACTTC. Translation gives CSASLWHRSYEQYF.

This clonotype was picked up many times. The chain joins TRBV4-1 to TRBJ2-7; TRBD2 matches at 12 bases. From germline, CDR1 is MGHRA and CDR2 YSYEKL. V shed 2 bases and J 3 bases; nucleotides not matched to a gene: 2. The CDR3 consists of 15 residues. CDR3 nucleotides: TGCGCCAGCAGCCAATTACTAGCGGGAGGCTACGAGCAGTACTTC. Its protein is CASSQLLAGGYEQYF.

The chain uses TRBV5-5 and TRBJ2-7; tentatively, D is TRBD1 (5 bases). The CDR3 has 14 amino acids. Germline lookup yields CDR1 SGHKS and CDR2 YYEKEE (reference sequence). V lost 4 bases, J lost 4 bases, and 15 bases lay in between. The CDR3 DNA follows: TGTGCCAGCAGCACCGACAGTCCCTTATACGAGCAGTACTTC. This gives the protein CASSTDSPLYEQYF.